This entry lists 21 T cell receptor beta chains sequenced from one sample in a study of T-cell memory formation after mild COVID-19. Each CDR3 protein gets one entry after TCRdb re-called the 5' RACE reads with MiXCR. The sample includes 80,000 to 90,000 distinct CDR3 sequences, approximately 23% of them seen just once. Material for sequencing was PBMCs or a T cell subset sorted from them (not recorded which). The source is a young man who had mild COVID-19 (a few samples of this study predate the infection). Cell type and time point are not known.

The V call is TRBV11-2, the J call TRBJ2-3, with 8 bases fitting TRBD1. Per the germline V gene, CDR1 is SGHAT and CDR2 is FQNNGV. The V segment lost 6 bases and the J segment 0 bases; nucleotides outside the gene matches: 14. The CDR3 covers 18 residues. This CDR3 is CASRPPRTGSTSTDTQYF. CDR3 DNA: TGTGCCAGCAGACCACCCCGGACAGGGTCTACTAGCACAGATACGCAGTATTTT. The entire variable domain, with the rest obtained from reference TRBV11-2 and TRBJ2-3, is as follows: EAGVAQSPRYKIIEKRQSVAFWCNPISGHATLYWYQQILGQGPKLLIQFQNNGVVDDSQLPKDRFSAERLKGVDSTLKIQPAKLEDSAVYLCASRPPRTGSTSTDTQYFGPGTRLTVL.

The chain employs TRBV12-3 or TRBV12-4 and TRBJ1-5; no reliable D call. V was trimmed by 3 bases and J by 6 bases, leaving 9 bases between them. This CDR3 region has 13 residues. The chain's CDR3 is CASSFPGGQPQHF. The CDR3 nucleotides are TGTGCCAGCAGTTTCCCGGGAGGTCAGCCCCAGCATTTT.

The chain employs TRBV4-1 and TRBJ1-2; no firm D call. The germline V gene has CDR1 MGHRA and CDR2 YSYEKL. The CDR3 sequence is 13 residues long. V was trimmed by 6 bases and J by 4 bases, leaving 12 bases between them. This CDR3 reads CASSFRVLYGYTF. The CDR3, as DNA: TGCGCCAGCAGTTTTAGGGTGCTCTATGGCTACACCTTC.

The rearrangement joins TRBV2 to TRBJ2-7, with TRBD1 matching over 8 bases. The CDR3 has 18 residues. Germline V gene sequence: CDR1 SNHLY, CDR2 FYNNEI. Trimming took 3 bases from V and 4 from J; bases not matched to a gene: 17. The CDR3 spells CASSEGQVPLSVGYEQYV. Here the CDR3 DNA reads TGTGCCAGCAGTGAGGGACAGGTTCCCCTGTCCGTGGGGTACGAGCAGTACGTC.

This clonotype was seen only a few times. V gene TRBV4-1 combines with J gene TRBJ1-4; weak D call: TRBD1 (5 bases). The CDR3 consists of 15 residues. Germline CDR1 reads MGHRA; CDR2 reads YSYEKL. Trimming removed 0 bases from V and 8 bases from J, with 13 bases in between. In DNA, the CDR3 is TGCGCCAGCAGCCAAGATAGCCAGGGCTTCGAAAAACTGTTTTTT. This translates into CASSQDSQGFEKLFF.

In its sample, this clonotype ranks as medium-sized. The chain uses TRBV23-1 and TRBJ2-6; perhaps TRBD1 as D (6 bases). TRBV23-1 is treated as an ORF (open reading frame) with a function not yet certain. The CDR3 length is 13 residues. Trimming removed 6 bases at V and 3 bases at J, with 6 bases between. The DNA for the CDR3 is TGCGCCAGCAGACAGGGTGGGGCCAACGTCCTGACTTTC. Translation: CASRQGGANVLTF.

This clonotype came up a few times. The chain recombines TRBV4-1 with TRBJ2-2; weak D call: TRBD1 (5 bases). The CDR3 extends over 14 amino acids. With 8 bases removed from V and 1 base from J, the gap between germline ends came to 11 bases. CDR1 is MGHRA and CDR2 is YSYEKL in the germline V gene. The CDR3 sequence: CASARQGNTGELFF. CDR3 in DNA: TGCGCCAGCGCAAGGCAGGGGAACACCGGGGAGCTGTTTTTT.

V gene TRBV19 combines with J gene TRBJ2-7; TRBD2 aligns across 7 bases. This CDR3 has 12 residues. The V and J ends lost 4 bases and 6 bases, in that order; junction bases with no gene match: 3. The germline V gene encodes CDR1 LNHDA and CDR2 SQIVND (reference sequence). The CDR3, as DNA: TGTGCCAGTAGTAGCGGGGGACTCGAGCAGTACTTC. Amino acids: CASSSGGLEQYF.

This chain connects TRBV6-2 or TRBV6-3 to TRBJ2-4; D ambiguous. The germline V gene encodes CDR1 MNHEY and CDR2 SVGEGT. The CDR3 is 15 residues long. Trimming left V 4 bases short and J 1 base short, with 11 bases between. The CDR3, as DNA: TGTGCCAGCAGTTCTCAGGCTCTGGCCAAAAACATTCAGTACTTC. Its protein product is CASSSQALAKNIQYF.

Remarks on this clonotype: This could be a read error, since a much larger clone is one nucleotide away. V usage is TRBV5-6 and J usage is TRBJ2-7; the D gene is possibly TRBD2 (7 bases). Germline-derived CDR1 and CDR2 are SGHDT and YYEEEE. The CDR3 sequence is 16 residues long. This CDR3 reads CARSDLGGGLLGEQYV. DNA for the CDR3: TGTGCCCGCAGCGACCTTGGCGGGGGCCTCCTCGGCGAGCAGTACGTC.

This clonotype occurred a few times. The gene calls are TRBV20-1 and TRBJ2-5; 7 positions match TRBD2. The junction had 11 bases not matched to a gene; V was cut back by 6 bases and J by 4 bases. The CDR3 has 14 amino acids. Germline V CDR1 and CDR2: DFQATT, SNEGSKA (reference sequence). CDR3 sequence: CSAPSAGELETQYF. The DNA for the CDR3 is TGCAGTGCCCCTAGTGCGGGGGAATTAGAGACCCAGTACTTC.

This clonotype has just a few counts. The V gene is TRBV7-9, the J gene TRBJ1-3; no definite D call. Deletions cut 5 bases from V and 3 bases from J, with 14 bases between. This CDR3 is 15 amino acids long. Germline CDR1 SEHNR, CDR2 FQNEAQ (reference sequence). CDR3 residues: CASSPAGSNGNTIYF. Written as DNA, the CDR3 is TGTGCCAGCAGCCCGGCGGGGTCCAATGGAAACACCATATATTTT.

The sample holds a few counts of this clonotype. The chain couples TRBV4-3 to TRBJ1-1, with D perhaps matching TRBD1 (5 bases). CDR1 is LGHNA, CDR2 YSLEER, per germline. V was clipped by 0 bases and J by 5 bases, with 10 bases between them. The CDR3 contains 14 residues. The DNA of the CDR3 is TGCGCCAGCAGCCAAGATGAGGGGTATACTGAAGCTTTCTTT. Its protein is CASSQDEGYTEAFF.

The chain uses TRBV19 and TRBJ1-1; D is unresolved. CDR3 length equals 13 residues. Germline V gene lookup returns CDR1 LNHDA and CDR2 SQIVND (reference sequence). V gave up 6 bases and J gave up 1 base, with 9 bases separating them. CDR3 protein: CASRDGSNTEAFF. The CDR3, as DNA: TGTGCCAGTAGAGACGGATCGAACACTGAAGCTTTCTTT.

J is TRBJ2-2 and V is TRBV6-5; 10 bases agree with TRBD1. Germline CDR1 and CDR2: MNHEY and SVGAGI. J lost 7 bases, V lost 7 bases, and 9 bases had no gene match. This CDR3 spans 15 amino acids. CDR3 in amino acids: CASKTRDRGYGELFF. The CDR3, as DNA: TGTGCCAGCAAAACCCGGGACAGGGGCTACGGGGAGCTGTTTTTT.

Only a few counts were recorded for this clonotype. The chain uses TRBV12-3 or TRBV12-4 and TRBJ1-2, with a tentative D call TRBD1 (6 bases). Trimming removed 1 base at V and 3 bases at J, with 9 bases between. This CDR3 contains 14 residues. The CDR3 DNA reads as TGTGCCAGCAGTTTAGGGGGGGCGGACTATGGCTACACCTTC. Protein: CASSLGGADYGYTF.

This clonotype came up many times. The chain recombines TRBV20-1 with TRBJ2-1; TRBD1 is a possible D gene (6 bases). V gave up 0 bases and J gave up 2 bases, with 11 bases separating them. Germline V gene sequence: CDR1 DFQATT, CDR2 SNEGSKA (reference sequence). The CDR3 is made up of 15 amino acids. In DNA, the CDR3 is TGCAGTGCTAGAGATCAGGGACAAGCCTACAATGAGCAGTTCTTC. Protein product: CSARDQGQAYNEQFF.

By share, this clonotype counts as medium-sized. Here the CDR3 reads CASSPDSHNEQFF. The CDR3 nucleotides read TGTGCCAGCAGCCCGGACTCACACAATGAGCAGTTCTTC. The chain uses TRBV7-8 and TRBJ2-1, with a possible D match to TRBD2 (5 bases). The CDR3 is 13 residues long. V lost 5 bases and J lost 5, with 10 bases in between. From germline, CDR1 is SGHVS and CDR2 FQNEAQ. Supplemented by reference TRBV7-8 and TRBJ2-1, the full variable domain reads GAGVSQSPRYKVAKRGQDVALRCDPISGHVSLFWYQQALGQGPEFLTYFQNEAQLDKSGLPSDRFFAERPEGSVSTLKIQRTQQEDSAVYLCASSPDSHNEQFFGPGTRLTVL.

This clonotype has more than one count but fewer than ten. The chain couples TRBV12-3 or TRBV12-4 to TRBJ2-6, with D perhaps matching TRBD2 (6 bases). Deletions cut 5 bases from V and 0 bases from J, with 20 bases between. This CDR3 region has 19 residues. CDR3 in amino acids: CASSASPGLTSSGANVLTF. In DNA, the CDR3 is TGTGCCAGCAGTGCCTCTCCGGGACTGACGAGCTCTGGGGCCAACGTCCTGACTTTC.

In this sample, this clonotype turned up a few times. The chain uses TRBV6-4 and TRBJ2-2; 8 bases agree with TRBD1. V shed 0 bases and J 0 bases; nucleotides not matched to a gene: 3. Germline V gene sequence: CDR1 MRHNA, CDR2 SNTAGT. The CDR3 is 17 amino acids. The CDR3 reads CASSDSSGGANTGELFF. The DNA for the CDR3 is TGTGCCAGCAGTGACTCATCAGGGGGCGCGAACACCGGGGAGCTGTTTTTT.

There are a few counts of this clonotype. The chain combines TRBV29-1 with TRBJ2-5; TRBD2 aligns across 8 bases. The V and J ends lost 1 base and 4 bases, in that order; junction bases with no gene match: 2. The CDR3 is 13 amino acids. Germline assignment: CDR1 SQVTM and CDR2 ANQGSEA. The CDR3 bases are TGCAGCGTTGAAGGGGCGGGGGGAGAGACCCAGTACTTC. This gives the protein CSVEGAGGETQYF.